The rows below give T cell receptor beta chains drawn from one sample of a study of blood T cell repertoires in COVID-19. Repertoires were generated with immunoSEQ multiplex PCR, while TCRdb's copy carries only in-frame clones and drops some. The sample includes fewer than 30,000 clones, approximately 92% of them seen just once. Sequencing was carried out using peripheral blood. These receptors were obtained from a human donor in a cohort sampled during active COVID-19. The CDR3 runs from the conserved cysteine through the conserved F or W. The D gene is left open where the match is weak. Clone size is given for some rows only: seen once, a few or many times, or a class if the clone is expanded.

v_call	clone_size	d_call	j_call	cdr3_aa	cdr3_nt
TRBV7-2	-	-	TRBJ2-7	CASSFAGSLYEQYF	TGTGCCAGCAGCTTCGCCGGGTCCCTCTACGAGCAGTACTTC
TRBV14	-	-	TRBJ1-2	CASSHWQDFYGYTF	TGTGCCAGCAGCCATTGGCAGGACTTCTATGGCTACACCTTC
TRBV5-1	-	-	TRBJ2-7	CASSLGAISYEQYF	TGCGCCAGCAGCTTGGGGGCCATCTCCTACGAGCAGTACTTC
TRBV9	once	-	TRBJ1-4	CASSAFDREKLFF	TGTGCCAGCAGCGCCTTCGACAGGGAAAAACTGTTTTTT
TRBV4-1	once	TRBD1	TRBJ1-2	CASSQNPDRRLGYTF	TGCGCCAGCAGCCAGAACCCGGACAGGCGACTTGGCTACACCTTC
TRBV7-2	once	-	TRBJ2-1	CASSFPGGAYNEQFF	TGTGCCAGCAGCTTCCCGGGGGGCGCATACAATGAGCAGTTCTTC
TRBV6-2/TRBV6-3	once	TRBD2	TRBJ2-5	CASSFLVDRGGQETQYF	TGTGCCAGCAGTTTCCTCGTAGATCGCGGGGGCCAAGAGACCCAGTACTTC
TRBV19	-	TRBD2	TRBJ2-7	CASSIISGGEQYF	TGTGCCAGTAGTATAATTAGCGGGGGCGAGCAGTACTTC
TRBV10-3	-	-	TRBJ2-7	CAISESSGSYEQYF	TGTGCCATCAGTGAGTCTAGCGGATCCTACGAGCAGTACTTC
TRBV29-1	once	-	TRBJ1-6	CSAMEGGRDNSPLHF	TGCAGCGCCATGGAGGGTGGGAGAGATAATTCACCCCTCCACTTT
TRBV19	once	TRBD1	TRBJ2-7	CASSKGQSYEQYF	TGTGCCAGTAGTAAGGGACAGTCCTACGAGCAGTACTTC
TRBV7-2	-	TRBD1	TRBJ2-3	CASSPRQGASVGTQYF	TGTGCCAGCAGCCCAAGACAGGGGGCGAGCGTCGGTACGCAGTATTTT
TRBV14	-	TRBD2	TRBJ2-5	CASSQEMGLAVSQETQYF	TGTGCCAGCAGCCAAGAAATGGGGCTAGCGGTCAGCCAAGAGACCCAGTACTTC
TRBV19	-	-	TRBJ2-4	CASSIGELGAKNIQYF	TGTGCCAGTAGTATAGGAGAGTTGGGGGCGAAAAACATTCAGTACTTC
TRBV5-4	-	-	TRBJ1-5	CASSLGGVSNQPQHF	TGTGCCAGCAGCTTGGGTGGAGTCAGCAATCAGCCCCAGCATTTT
TRBV6-5	-	TRBD1	TRBJ2-5	CASTRQGLETQYF	TGTGCCAGCACCCGACAGGGATTGGAGACCCAGTACTTC
TRBV27	-	-	TRBJ2-7	CASSLLGRGISYDVEQYF	TGTGCCAGCAGTTTATTAGGTCGGGGGATCTCCTACGATGTCGAGCAGTACTTC
TRBV19	-	-	TRBJ1-2	CASSRDQGISYGYTF	TGTGCCAGTAGTCGTGACCAGGGGATTAGCTATGGCTACACCTTC
TRBV5-1	-	TRBD2	TRBJ2-5	CASSFGGSGAVQETQYF	TGCGCCAGCAGCTTCGGAGGAAGCGGGGCAGTACAAGAGACCCAGTACTTC
TRBV4-1	-	TRBD2	TRBJ2-7	CASSPGLAGGSYEQYF	TGCGCCAGCAGCCCAGGACTAGCGGGAGGGTCCTACGAGCAGTACTTC
TRBV27	-	TRBD2	TRBJ2-3	CASRMTSGSPSGGRQYF	TGTGCCAGCAGAATGACTAGCGGGAGTCCCTCGGGCGGTAGGCAGTATTTT
TRBV7-2	-	-	TRBJ2-3	CASSLSSARGDTQYF	TGTGCCAGCAGCTTAAGCAGTGCCCGGGGGGATACGCAGTATTTT
TRBV19	few	-	TRBJ2-7	CALLAGPPADYEQYF	TGTGCCCTATTGGCAGGGCCCCCCGCAGACTACGAGCAGTACTTC
TRBV19	-	-	TRBJ1-1	CASRPLGGDTEAFF	TGTGCCAGTAGGCCTTTGGGAGGGGACACTGAAGCTTTCTTT
TRBV7-2	-	-	TRBJ2-2	CASGPSTGNTGELFF	TGTGCCAGCGGTCCCTCGACAGGGAACACCGGGGAGCTGTTTTTT
TRBV7-3	few	-	TRBJ1-2	CASSLQDANYGYTF	TGTGCCAGCAGCCTCCAGGATGCTAACTATGGCTACACCTTC
TRBV5-1	-	-	TRBJ2-5	CASSLADSPRETQYF	TGCGCCAGCAGCTTGGCTGACTCCCCCAGAGAGACCCAGTACTTC
TRBV6-1	once	-	TRBJ2-7	CASSERYYEQYF	TGTGCCAGCAGTGAACGGTACTACGAGCAGTACTTC
TRBV5-4	-	-	TRBJ2-5	CASSFPTRQETQYF	TGTGCCAGCAGCTTCCCTACCCGCCAAGAGACCCAGTACTTC
TRBV6-2/TRBV6-3	-	TRBD1	TRBJ2-7	CASSSGQGISYEQYF	TGTGCCAGCAGCAGCGGACAGGGCATATCCTACGAGCAGTACTTC
TRBV30	-	-	TRBJ2-3	CAWKQGGDTQYF	TGTGCCTGGAAGCAGGGGGGAGATACGCAGTATTTT
TRBV7-8	-	TRBD2	TRBJ2-1	CASSLVLAGNYEQFF	TGTGCCAGCAGCTTAGTCCTAGCGGGAAACTATGAGCAGTTCTTC